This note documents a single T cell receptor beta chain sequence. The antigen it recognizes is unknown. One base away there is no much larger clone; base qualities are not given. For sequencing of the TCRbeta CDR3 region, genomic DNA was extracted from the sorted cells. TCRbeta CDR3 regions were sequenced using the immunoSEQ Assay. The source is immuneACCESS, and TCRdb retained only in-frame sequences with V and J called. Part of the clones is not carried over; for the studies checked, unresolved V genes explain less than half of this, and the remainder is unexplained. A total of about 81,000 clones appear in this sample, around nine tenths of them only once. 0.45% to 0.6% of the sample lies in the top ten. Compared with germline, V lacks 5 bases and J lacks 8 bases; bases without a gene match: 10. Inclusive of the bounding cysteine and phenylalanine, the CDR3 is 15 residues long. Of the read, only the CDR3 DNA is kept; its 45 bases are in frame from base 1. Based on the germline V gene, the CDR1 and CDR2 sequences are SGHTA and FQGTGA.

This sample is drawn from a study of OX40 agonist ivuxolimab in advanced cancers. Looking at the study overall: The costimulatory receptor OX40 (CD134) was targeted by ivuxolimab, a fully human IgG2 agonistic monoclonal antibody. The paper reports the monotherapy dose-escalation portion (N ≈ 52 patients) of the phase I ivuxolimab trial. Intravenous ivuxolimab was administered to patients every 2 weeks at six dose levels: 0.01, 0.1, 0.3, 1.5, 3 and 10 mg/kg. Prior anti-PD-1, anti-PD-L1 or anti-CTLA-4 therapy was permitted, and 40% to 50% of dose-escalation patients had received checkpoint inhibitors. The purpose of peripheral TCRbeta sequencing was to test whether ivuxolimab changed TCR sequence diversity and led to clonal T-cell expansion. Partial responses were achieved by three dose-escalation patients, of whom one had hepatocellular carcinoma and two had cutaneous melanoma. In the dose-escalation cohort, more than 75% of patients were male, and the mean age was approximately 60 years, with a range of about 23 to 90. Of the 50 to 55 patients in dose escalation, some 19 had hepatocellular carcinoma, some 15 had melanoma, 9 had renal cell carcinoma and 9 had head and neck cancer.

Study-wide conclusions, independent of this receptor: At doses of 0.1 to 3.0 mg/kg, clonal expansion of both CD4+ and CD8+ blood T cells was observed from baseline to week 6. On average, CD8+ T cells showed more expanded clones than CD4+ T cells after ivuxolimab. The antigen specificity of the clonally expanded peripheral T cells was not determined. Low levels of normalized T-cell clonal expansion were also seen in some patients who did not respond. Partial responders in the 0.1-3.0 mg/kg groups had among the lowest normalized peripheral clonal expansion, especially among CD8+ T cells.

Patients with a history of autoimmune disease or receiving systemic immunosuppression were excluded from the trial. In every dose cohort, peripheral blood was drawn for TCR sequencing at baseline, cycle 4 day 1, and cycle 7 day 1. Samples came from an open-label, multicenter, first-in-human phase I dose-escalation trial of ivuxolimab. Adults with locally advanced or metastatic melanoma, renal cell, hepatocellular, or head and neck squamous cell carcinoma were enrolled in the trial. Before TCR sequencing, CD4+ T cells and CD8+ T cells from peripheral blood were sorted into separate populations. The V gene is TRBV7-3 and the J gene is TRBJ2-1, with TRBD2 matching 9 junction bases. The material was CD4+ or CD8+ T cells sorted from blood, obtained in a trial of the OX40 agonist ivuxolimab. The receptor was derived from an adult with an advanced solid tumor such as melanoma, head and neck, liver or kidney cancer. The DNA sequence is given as TGTGCCAGCAGCATCCTAGCGGGGCCTGGGGATGAGCAGTTCTTC. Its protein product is CASSILAGPGDEQFF. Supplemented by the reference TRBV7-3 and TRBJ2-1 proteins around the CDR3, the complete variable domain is GAGVSQTPSNKVTEKGKYVELRCDPISGHTALYWYRQSLGQGPEFLIYFQGTGAADDSGLPNDRFFAVRPEGSVSTLKIQRTERGDSAVYLCASSILAGPGDEQFFGPGTRLTVL.